This T cell receptor beta chain was sequenced for a study of control samples from healthy donors and cancer patients. The germline V gene encodes CDR1 SGHVS and CDR2 FQNEAQ. The V end lost 4 bases, the J end lost 6 bases, and 10 bases lay between the germline ends. The CDR3 sequence is 13 residues long. Generated by immunoSEQ multiplex PCR, the TCRdb table keeps only in-frame clones and is missing some. The sample lists 150,000 to 200,000 clones; approximately 86% were seen once. The sample consisted of blood. V and J are TRBV7-8 and TRBJ2-1; D remains unclear. The clonotype comes from a young man in good health. The CDR3 DNA sequence: TGTGCCAGCAGCTGGTTCGGTTCCAATGAGCAGTTCTTC. Translation: CASSWFGSNEQFF.